One and the same sample provided the 12 T cell receptor beta chains below, sequenced in a study of shared clonotypes between healthy human individuals (dated by TCRdb to the early 2020s). The library was produced with the immunoSEQ multiplex PCR assay. The source is immuneACCESS, and TCRdb retained only in-frame sequences with V and J called. Part of the clones is not carried over; for the studies checked, unresolved V genes explain less than half of this, and the remainder is unexplained. The sample table shows 450,000 to 650,000 clones, and 70% to 80% are seen once. Around 12% of the sample belongs to the ten largest clones. Input material: PBMCs. The receptors shown here come from a woman between 35 and 50 years old in good health. Some clones in this sample may be carry-over from other donors' samples.

Concerning this clone: With a far larger clone one base away, a read error is the likely cause. The chain joins TRBV6-4 to TRBJ2-1; possibly TRBD1 for D (5 bases). This CDR3 is built from 15 residues. Germline V gene data show CDR1 as MRHNA and CDR2 as SNTAGT. Trimming took 3 bases from V and 4 from J, leaving 13 bases between them. As DNA, the CDR3 is TGTGCCAGCAGTGAGAGAGCGACAGAATACAATGAGCAGTTCTTC. It codes for CASSERATEYNEQFF.

As for this clone: Other DNA sequences in this specimen translate into the identical CDR3. The rearrangement links TRBV28 to TRBJ2-6; no definite D call. The CDR3 runs 14 residues. The V gene lost 4 bases and the J gene lost 0 bases, with 4 bases spanning the gap. Germline V gene sequence: CDR1 MDHEN, CDR2 SYDVKM. CDR3 region: CASSSGSGANVLTF. The CDR3 DNA sequence: TGTGCCAGCAGTTCAGGCTCTGGGGCCAACGTCCTGACTTTC.

The gene calls are TRBV5-1 and TRBJ2-1, with 9 bases lining up with TRBD2. Trimming took 4 bases from V and 7 from J; bases not matched to a gene: 9. CDR1 SGHRS and CDR2 YFSETQ come from the germline V gene. The length of the CDR3 is 15 residues. CDR3 sequence reads: CASSPGTSPGNEQFF. In nucleotides, the CDR3 is TGCGCCAGCAGCCCTGGGACTAGCCCCGGGAATGAGCAGTTCTTC.

About this clone: This sequence may be a read error, since a much larger clone differs from it by one base. V gene TRBV7-9 combines with J gene TRBJ1-5; D possibly corresponds to TRBD1 (5 bases). CDR3 size: 15 residues. CDR1 is SEHNR and CDR2 is FQNEAQ in the germline V gene (reference sequence). The ends were cut back, 1 base at V and 7 bases at J, with 14 bases in the middle. CDR3 loop: CASSLEVTAGQPQHF. The CDR3 DNA reads as TGTGCCAGCAGCTTAGAGGTGACAGCGGGGCAGCCCCAGCATTTT.

Remarks on this clone: An end of the junction does not agree with germline; a read error may underlie this. This chain uses TRBV5-4 with TRBJ1-2; the match to TRBD1 covers 10 bases. This CDR3 is 14 amino acids long. Germline-derived CDR1 and CDR2 are SGHNT and YYREEE (reference sequence). The CDR3 nucleotides read TGTGCCAGCAGCTTATTGACAGGGGGCAGGGGCTGCACCTTC. This codes for CASSLLTGGRGCTF.

Notes on this clone: This specimen includes other DNA sequences encoding the same CDR3. V gene TRBV11-2 combines with J gene TRBJ1-5, with D uncertain. Germline V gives CDR1 SGHAT, CDR2 FQNNGV. Trimming left V 3 bases short and J 3 bases short, with 9 bases between. This CDR3 comprises 14 residues. CDR3 nucleotide sequence: TGTGCCAGCAGCTTGGCCGGGAACAATCAGCCCCAGCATTTT. Its protein product is CASSLAGNNQPQHF.

This clone was picked up many times. The chain combines TRBV19 with TRBJ2-2; 14 bases are shared with TRBD2. Germline V gene lookup returns CDR1 LNHDA and CDR2 SQIVND (reference sequence). V lost 4 bases to trimming and J lost 4 bases; unmatched junction nucleotides: 8. The CDR3 is made up of 18 amino acids. The DNA of the CDR3 is TGTGCCAGTAGTACCGGGACTAGCGGGAGTTCGGGCACCGGGGAGCTGTTTTTT. Amino acid sequence: CASSTGTSGSSGTGELFF.

The rearrangement links TRBV29-1 to TRBJ2-3; D call uncertain. The CDR3 length is 13 residues. Trimming removed 7 bases from V and 3 bases from J, with 14 bases in between. Germline V CDR1 and CDR2: SQVTM, ANQGSEA. CDR3 nucleotide sequence: TGCAGCGGGACGCGACTTCGAACAGATACGCAGTATTTT. Translation gives CSGTRLRTDTQYF.

This clone has a count of ten or more. This sequence joins TRBV4-1 and TRBJ1-2; D call uncertain. The CDR3 extends over 15 amino acids. Between the trimmed V and J ends, which lost 6 bases and 3 bases, there was a span of 17 bases. Per germline, CDR1 MGHRA and CDR2 YSYEKL. The CDR3: CASRDFRSLDYGYTF. CDR3 sequence (DNA): TGCGCCAGCAGGGACTTTCGGTCCCTCGACTATGGCTACACCTTC.

The V and J genes are TRBV25-1 and TRBJ2-1; TRBD2 matches at 7 bases. The CDR3 runs 17 residues. Germline V gene data show CDR1 as MGHDK and CDR2 as SYGVNS. V gave up 2 bases and J gave up 4 bases; unmatched junction bases: 11. In nucleotides, the CDR3 is TGTGCCAGCAGTGAAGAGCGGGCGAGGGAGGGGTACAATGAGCAGTTCTTC. Amino acids: CASSEERAREGYNEQFF. The whole variable domain, remainder taken from reference TRBV25-1 and TRBJ2-1, is EADIYQTPRYLVIGTGKKITLECSQTMGHDKMYWYQQDPGMELHLIHYSYGVNSTEKGDLSSESTVSRIRTEHFPLTLESARPSHTSQYLCASSEERAREGYNEQFFGPGTRLTVL.

The chain combines TRBV6-1 with TRBJ1-2; D gene unclear. The CDR3 is made up of 12 amino acids. V was shortened by 1 base and J by 2 bases, with 2 bases between the two germline ends. Germline V gives CDR1 MNHNS, CDR2 SASEGT. This CDR3 is CASSEVNYGYTF. Written as DNA, the CDR3 is TGTGCCAGCAGTGAAGTCAACTATGGCTACACCTTC.

The chain is built from TRBV7-9 and TRBJ2-5; D is possibly TRBD2 (6 bases). Germline CDR1 SEHNR, CDR2 FQNEAQ (reference sequence). The CDR3 covers 14 residues. V was clipped by 5 bases and J by 5 bases, with 15 bases between them. This chain's CDR3 is CASSHRDFGETQYF. The CDR3, as DNA: TGTGCCAGCAGCCACCGGGACTTTGGGGAGACCCAGTACTTC.